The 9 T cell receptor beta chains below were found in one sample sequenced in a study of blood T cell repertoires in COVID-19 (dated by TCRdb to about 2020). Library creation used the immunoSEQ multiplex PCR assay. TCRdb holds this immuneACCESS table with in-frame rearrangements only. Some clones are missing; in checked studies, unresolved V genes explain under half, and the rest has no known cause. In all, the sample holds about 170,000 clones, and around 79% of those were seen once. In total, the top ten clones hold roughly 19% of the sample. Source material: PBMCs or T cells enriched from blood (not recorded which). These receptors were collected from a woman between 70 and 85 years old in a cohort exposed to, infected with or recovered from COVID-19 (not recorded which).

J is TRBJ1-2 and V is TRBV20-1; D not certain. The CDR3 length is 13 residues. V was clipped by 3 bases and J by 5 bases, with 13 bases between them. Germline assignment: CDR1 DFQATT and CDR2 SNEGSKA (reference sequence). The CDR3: CSASLPVSYGYTF. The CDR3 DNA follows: TGCAGTGCTAGTTTGCCAGTATCTTATGGCTACACCTTC.

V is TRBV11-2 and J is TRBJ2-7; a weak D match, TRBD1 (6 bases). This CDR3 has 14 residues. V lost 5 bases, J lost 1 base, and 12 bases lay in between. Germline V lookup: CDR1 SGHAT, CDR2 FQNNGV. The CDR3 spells CASSLQGPSYEQYF. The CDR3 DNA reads TGTGCCAGCAGCCTACAGGGTCCTTCCTACGAGCAGTACTTC.

Written as DNA, the CDR3 is TGTGCCAGCAGTTACTCGAACAGGGCTAATTCACCCCTCCACTTT. Its protein product is CASSYSNRANSPLHF. The chain links TRBV6-5 to TRBJ1-6; D possibly corresponds to TRBD1 (6 bases). Germline lookup yields CDR1 MNHEY and CDR2 SVGAGI. V gave up 0 bases and J gave up 6 bases, with 9 bases separating them. This CDR3 region has 15 residues.

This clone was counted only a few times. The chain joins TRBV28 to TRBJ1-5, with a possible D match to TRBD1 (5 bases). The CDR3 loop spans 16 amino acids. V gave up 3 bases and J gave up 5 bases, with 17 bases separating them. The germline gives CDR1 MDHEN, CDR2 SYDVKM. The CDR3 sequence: CASSLVGRVWDQPQHF. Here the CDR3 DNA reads TGTGCCAGCAGTTTGGTGGGCAGGGTGTGGGATCAGCCCCAGCATTTT.

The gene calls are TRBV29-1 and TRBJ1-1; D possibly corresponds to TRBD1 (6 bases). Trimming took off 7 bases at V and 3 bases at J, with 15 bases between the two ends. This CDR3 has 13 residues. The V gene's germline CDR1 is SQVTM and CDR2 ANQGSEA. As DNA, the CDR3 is TGCAGCGCTAGCCCCCAGGGGCACACTGAAGCTTTCTTT. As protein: CSASPQGHTEAFF.

The CDR3 region is CASSIFSLTDTQYF. The CDR3 DNA sequence: TGTGCCAGTAGTATCTTCTCCCTTACAGATACGCAGTATTTT. The J gene is TRBJ2-3, the V gene TRBV19; D is uncertain. This CDR3 contains 14 residues. Per the germline V gene, CDR1 is LNHDA and CDR2 is SQIVND (reference sequence). Trimming stripped 3 bases from V and 3 bases from J, with 10 bases between.

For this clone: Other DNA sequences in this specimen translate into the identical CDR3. The CDR3 DNA reads TGCGCCAGCAGCCAAGAGGGCAGGGGCACTGAAGCTTTCTTT. Translation: CASSQEGRGTEAFF. This chain links TRBV4-1 with TRBJ1-1, with D possibly matching TRBD1 (6 bases). The germline V and J ends were trimmed by 0 bases and 4 bases, with 9 bases remaining between them. The CDR3 length is 14 residues. Germline V gene sequence: CDR1 MGHRA, CDR2 YSYEKL.

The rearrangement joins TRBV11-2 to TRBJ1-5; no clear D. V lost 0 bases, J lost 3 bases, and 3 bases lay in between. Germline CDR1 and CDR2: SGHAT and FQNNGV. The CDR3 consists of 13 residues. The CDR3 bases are TGTGCCAGCAGCTTAGAGGCCAATCAGCCCCAGCATTTT. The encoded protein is CASSLEANQPQHF.

The CDR3 region is CASSIRGWTGVRETQYF. For the CDR3, the DNA is TGTGCCAGTAGTATACGGGGTTGGACAGGGGTCAGAGAGACCCAGTACTTC. V and J are TRBV19 and TRBJ2-5; 9 bases line up with TRBD1. Trimming took 2 bases from V and 4 from J; bases not matched to a gene: 11. The CDR3 spans 17 residues. In germline, CDR1 is LNHDA, CDR2 SQIVND (reference sequence).